This TCR beta chain is drawn from a study of blood T cell repertoires in COVID-19. Per the authors' pipeline: From reference gene primer amplification, estimates of nucleated cell counts were derived. Sequenced by immunoSEQ multiplex PCR; TCRdb stores in-frame clones only, minus some. V and J calls and clone size follow that table, whereas D and trimming were derived from the DNA. The sample lists 400,000 to 500,000 clones, about 88% occurring once. The CDR3 totals 13 residues. The germline gives CDR1 SGHKS, CDR2 YYEKEE (reference sequence). V lost 4 bases, J lost 8 bases, and 15 bases lay in between. Participants, roughly 18 to 90 years old, spanned about 26 US areas.

The clonotype originates from a woman aged 18-35 years who had been exposed to COVID-19. The V call is TRBV5-5, the J call TRBJ1-2, with TRBD1 as a possible D gene (6 bases). Sequencing input: PBMCs or T cells enriched from blood (not recorded which). Here the CDR3 DNA reads TGTGCCAGCAGCCCCACCTGGACAGAGGGCTACACCTTC. Translating it yields CASSPTWTEGYTF. Using reference TRBV5-5 and TRBJ1-2 for the parts outside the CDR3, the full variable domain is DAGVTQSPTHLIKTRGQQVTLRCSPISGHKSVSWYQQVLGQGPQFIFQYYEKEERGRGNFPDRFSARQFPNYSSELNVNALLLGDSALYLCASSPTWTEGYTFGSGTRLTVV.